This is a list of T cell receptor beta chains from one sample in a study of shared clonotypes between healthy human individuals. Profiling relied on immunoSEQ multiplex PCR, and the TCRdb table lists in-frame clones only, not all of them. The data contain 800,000 to 950,000 clones, around 96% of them singletons. The sequencing sample was made of naive CD8+ T cells sorted from blood. The receptors derive from a man aged 30 to 39 in good health. Each CDR3 is given with its conserved first and last residue.

CASPNGHHSGNTIYF,TRBV6-4,TRBJ1-3
CASSLSKYNEQFF,TRBV27,TRBJ2-1
CASSLPGNREQFF,TRBV28,TRBJ2-1
CATPQGARFSEQFF,TRBV5-1,TRBJ2-1
CASSSRTSDSYNEQFF,TRBV13,TRBJ2-1
CASSFGTGNNEQFF,TRBV7-2,TRBJ2-1
CASSPPGTSRETQYF,TRBV7-9,TRBJ2-5
CASSLDVLRNNEQFF,TRBV7-9,TRBJ2-1
CASSLASGYNEQFF,TRBV5-6,TRBJ2-1
CASSLGSYTGELFF,TRBV27,TRBJ2-2
CASSEALIGAGSSYEQYF,TRBV2,TRBJ2-7
CASSQVAGAGELFF,TRBV4-1,TRBJ2-2
CASSEGLAGGPKFF,TRBV10-1,TRBJ2-1
CASSPSNTEAFF,TRBV7-6,TRBJ1-1
CASSLVFGLVSDTQYF,TRBV7-8,TRBJ2-3
CASGAVGTGELFF,TRBV28,TRBJ2-2
CASSPTGGANTGELFF,TRBV7-6,TRBJ2-2
CASSYSRQTLYEQYF,TRBV6-5,TRBJ2-7
CSVEFRANQETQYF,TRBV29-1,TRBJ2-5
CASSSDRGPGELFF,TRBV6-6,TRBJ2-2
CATGVGYEQYF,TRBV15,TRBJ2-7
CASSSFPGQGNTGELFF,TRBV7-6,TRBJ2-2
CASSDRRGEQYF,TRBV10-1,TRBJ2-7
CASLAGNKQFF,TRBV5-8,TRBJ2-1
CASSFQALYEQYF,TRBV7-9,TRBJ2-7
CASSFGQLEQYF,TRBV5-6,TRBJ2-7
CASSPTLGPGHNEQFF,TRBV7-9,TRBJ2-1
CAWSVPLGLISYEQYF,TRBV30,TRBJ2-7
CASSLDPLAGGYNEQFF,TRBV7-3,TRBJ2-1
CASSQLPDEQYF,TRBV4-2,TRBJ2-7
CASSPSPLAGLSYNEQFF,TRBV5-1,TRBJ2-1
CASSLGTAGRYEQYF,TRBV7-8,TRBJ2-7
CASSWTSEGPYEQYF,TRBV6-6,TRBJ2-7
CASLFRGEQYF,TRBV30,TRBJ2-7
CASSLEGGSSYEQYF,TRBV7-8,TRBJ2-7
CASSLTAVGRGRDSYEQYF,TRBV7-9,TRBJ2-7
CASSRTTGGNQPQHF,TRBV6-5,TRBJ1-5
CASSLGGAQETQYF,TRBV11-2,TRBJ2-5
CASREGGELFF,TRBV28,TRBJ2-2
CASSQDRVAEQFF,TRBV14,TRBJ2-1
CASRFGTGGEIEELFF,TRBV7-9,TRBJ2-2
CASSLAYEQYF,TRBV5-6,TRBJ2-7
CASSDTGPRPEQYF,TRBV2,TRBJ2-7
CASSFTGPSYEQYF,TRBV5-1,TRBJ2-7
CASSQVIQGSYEQYF,TRBV4-1,TRBJ2-7
CASSPDYPLYNEQFF,TRBV4-3,TRBJ2-1
CASSELAHSYNEQFF,TRBV2,TRBJ2-1
CASTLIYGGGMNTEAFF,TRBV19,TRBJ1-1
CASSPGGLAGYEQYF,TRBV4-1,TRBJ2-7
CASSTQREGYNEQFF,TRBV27,TRBJ2-1
CASSLGLNVVEQYF,TRBV11-2,TRBJ2-7
CASSLIRDPHGYTF,TRBV7-9,TRBJ1-2
CASSPTDQGRSYNEQFF,TRBV28,TRBJ2-1
CASSPRGTYNEQFF,TRBV7-8,TRBJ2-1
CASSGSGVGNEKLFF,TRBV9,TRBJ1-4
CASSLGQTSGRNEQFF,TRBV7-9,TRBJ2-1
CASSPLRGVGTSSYEQYF,TRBV28,TRBJ2-7
CASSRHPSTDTQYF,TRBV27,TRBJ2-3
CASSLGASEQYF,TRBV5-1,TRBJ2-7
CASSTGLSTDTQYF,TRBV19,TRBJ2-3